This T cell receptor beta chain was recovered during a study of graft-versus-host responses after intestinal transplantation. This clone was found once. Its antigen is currently unknown. Assay used: immunoSEQ multiplex PCR; TCRdb lists only in-frame clones, some missing. The sample has roughly 120,000 clones; approximately 90% are singletons. Overall study results and limits: Early HvG declines after transplant were associated with peak circulating GvH clone levels.

The sample in question was unstimulated CD4+ T cells sorted from spleen or lymph node cells, obtained before intestinal transplant. This receptor was obtained from a human donor who received an intestinal transplant.

CDR3 nucleotides: TGCGCCAGCAGCCGGACAGGGGACTCCTACGAGCAGTACTTC. It yields the protein CASSRTGDSYEQYF. This rearrangement joins TRBV5-1 to TRBJ2-7, with TRBD1 matching over 9 bases. CDR1 is SGHRS and CDR2 is YFSETQ in the germline V gene. V was pared by 4 bases and J by 0 bases, with 2 bases of the junction left unmatched. This CDR3 has 14 residues.